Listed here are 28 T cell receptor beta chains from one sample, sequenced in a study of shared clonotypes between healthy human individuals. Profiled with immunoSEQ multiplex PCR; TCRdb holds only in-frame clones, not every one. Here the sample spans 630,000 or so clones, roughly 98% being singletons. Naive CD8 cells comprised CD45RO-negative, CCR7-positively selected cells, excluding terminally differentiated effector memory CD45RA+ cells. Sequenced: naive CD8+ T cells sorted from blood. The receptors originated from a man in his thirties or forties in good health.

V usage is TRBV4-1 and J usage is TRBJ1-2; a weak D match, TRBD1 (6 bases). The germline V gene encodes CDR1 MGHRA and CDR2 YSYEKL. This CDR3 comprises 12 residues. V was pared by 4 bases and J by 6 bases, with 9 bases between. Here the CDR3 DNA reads TGCGCCAGCAGCCTCACAGGGAATGGCTACACCTTC. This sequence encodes CASSLTGNGYTF.

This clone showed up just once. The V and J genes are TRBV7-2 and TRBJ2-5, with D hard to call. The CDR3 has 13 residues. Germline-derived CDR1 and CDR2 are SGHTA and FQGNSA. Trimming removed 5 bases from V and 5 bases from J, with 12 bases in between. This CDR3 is CASSPENVETQYF. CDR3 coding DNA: TGTGCCAGCAGCCCTGAAAATGTGGAGACCCAGTACTTC. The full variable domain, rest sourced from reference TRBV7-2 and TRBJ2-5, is GAGVSQSPSNKVTEKGKDVELRCDPISGHTALYWYRQSLGQGLEFLIYFQGNSAPDKSGLPSDRFSAERTGGSVSTLTIQRTQQEDSAVYLCASSPENVETQYFGPGTRLLVL.

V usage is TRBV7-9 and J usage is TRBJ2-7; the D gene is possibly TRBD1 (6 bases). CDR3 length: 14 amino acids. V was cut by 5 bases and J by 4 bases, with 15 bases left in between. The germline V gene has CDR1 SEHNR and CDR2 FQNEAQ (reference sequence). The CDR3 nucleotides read TGTGCCAGCAGCCCACCCAGGGGCCGGTACGAGCAGTACTTC. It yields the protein CASSPPRGRYEQYF.

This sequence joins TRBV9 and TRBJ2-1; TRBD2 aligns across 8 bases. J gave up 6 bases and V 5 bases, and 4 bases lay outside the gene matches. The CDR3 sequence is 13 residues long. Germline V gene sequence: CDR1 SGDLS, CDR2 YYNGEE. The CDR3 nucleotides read TGTGCCAGCAGATCCGGGACTAGCAATGAGCAGTTCTTC. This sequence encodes CASRSGTSNEQFF.

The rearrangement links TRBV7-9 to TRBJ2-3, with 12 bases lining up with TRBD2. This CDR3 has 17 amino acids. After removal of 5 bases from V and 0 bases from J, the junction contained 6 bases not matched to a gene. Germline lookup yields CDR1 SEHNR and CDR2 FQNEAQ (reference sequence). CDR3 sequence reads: CASSRWTSGISTDTQYF. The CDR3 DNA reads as TGTGCCAGCAGCCGGTGGACTAGCGGGATTAGCACAGATACGCAGTATTTT. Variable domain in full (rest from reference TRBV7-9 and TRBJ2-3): DTGVSQNPRHKITKRGQNVTFRCDPISEHNRLYWYRQTLGQGPEFLTYFQNEAQLEKSRLLSDRFSAERPKGSFSTLEIQRTEQGDSAMYLCASSRWTSGISTDTQYFGPGTRLTVL.

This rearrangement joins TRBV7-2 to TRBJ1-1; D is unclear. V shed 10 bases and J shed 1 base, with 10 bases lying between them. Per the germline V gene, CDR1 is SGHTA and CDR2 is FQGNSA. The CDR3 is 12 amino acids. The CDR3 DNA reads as TGTGCCACCCGCGACCAGAACACTGAAGCTTTCTTT. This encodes CATRDQNTEAFF.

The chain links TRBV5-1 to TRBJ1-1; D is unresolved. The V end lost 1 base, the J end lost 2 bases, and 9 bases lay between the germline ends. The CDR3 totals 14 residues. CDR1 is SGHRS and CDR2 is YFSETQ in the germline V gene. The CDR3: CASSLFSGNTEAFF. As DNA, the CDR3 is TGCGCCAGCAGCTTGTTCTCAGGAAACACTGAAGCTTTCTTT.

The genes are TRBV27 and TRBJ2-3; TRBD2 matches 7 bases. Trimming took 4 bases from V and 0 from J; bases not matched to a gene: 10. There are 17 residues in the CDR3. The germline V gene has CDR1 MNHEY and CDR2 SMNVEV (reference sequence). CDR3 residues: CASSSRLAAPSTDTQYF. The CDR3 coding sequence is TGTGCCAGCAGTTCTCGACTAGCAGCACCTAGCACAGATACGCAGTATTTT.

CDR3 sequence (DNA): TGCAGCGTTGTCCTAGCGGGATCCTACGAGCAGTACTTC. It translates to CSVVLAGSYEQYF. V is TRBV29-1 and J is TRBJ2-7; 9 bases line up with TRBD2. CDR1 is SQVTM and CDR2 is ANQGSEA in the germline V gene. J gave up 1 base and V 4 bases, and 2 bases lay outside the gene matches. CDR3 size: 13 residues.

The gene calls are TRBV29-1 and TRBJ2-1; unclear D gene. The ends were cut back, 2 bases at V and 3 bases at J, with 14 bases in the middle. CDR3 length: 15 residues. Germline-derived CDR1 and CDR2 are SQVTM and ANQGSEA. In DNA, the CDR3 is TGCAGCGTTGAAATACCCCGGGTCCGCTACAATGAGCAGTTCTTC. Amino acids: CSVEIPRVRYNEQFF.

CDR3 DNA: TGTGCCAGCAGCTTCTCGACAGACAGAAGCTCCTACGAGCAGTACTTC. Its protein product is CASSFSTDRSSYEQYF. This chain connects TRBV7-6 to TRBJ2-7, with D perhaps matching TRBD1 (5 bases). The CDR3 runs 16 residues. Between the trimmed V and J ends, which lost 3 bases and 0 bases, there was a span of 15 bases. Germline V gene data show CDR1 as SGHVS and CDR2 as FNYEAQ. Filled out from reference TRBV7-6 and TRBJ2-7, the complete variable domain reads GAGVSQSPRYKVTKRGQDVALRCDPISGHVSLYWYRQALGQGPEFLTYFNYEAQQDKSGLPNDRFSAERPEGSISTLTIQRTEQRDSAMYRCASSFSTDRSSYEQYFGPGTRLTVT.

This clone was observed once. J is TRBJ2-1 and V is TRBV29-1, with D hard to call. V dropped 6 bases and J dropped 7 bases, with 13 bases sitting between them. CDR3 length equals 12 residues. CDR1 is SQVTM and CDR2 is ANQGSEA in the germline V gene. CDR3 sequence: CSVWTPRNEQFF. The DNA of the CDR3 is TGCAGCGTCTGGACGCCGAGGAATGAGCAGTTCTTC.

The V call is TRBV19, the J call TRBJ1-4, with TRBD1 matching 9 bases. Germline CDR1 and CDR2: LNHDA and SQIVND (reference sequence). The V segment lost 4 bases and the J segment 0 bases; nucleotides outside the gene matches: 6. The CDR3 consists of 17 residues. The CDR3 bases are TGTGCCAGTAGTACACAACAGGGGGCACCAACTAATGAAAAACTGTTTTTT. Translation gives CASSTQQGAPTNEKLFF.

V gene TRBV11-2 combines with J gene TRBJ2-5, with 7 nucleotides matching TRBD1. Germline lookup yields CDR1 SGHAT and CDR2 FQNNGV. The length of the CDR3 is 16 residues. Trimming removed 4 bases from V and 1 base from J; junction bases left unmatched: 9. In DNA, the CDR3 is TGTGCCAGCAGCTCCGGAAAAGGACAGGCCCAAGAGACCCAGTACTTC. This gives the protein CASSSGKGQAQETQYF.

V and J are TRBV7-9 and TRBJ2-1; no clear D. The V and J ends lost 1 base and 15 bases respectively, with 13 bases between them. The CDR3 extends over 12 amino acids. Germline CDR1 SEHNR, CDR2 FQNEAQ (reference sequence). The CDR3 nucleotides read TGTGCCAGCAGCTTAGGAGCAAAAGTGATGTTCTTC. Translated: CASSLGAKVMFF.

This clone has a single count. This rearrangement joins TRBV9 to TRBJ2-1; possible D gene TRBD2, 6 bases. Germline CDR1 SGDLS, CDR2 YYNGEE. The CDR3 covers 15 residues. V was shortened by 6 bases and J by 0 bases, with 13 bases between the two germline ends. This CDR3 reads CASNGRESSYNEQFF. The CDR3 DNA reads TGTGCCAGCAACGGCCGGGAGAGCTCCTACAATGAGCAGTTCTTC.

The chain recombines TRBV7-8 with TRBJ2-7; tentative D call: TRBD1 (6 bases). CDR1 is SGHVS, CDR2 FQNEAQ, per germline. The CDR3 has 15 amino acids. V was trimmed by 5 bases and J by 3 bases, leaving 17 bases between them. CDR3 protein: CASSTRTDQGYEQYF. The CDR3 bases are TGTGCCAGCAGCACACGGACAGATCAAGGCTACGAGCAGTACTTC.

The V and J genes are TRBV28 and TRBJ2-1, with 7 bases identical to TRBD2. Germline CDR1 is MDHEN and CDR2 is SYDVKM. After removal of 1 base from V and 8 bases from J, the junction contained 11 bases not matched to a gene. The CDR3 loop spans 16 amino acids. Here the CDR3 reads CASSLFASGVNHEQFF. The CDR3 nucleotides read TGTGCCAGCAGTTTATTTGCTAGCGGAGTAAACCATGAGCAGTTCTTC. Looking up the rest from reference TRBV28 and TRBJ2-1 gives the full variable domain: DVKVTQSSRYLVKRTGEKVFLECVQDMDHENMFWYRQDPGLGLRLIYFSYDVKMKEKGDIPEGYSVSREKKERFSLILESASTNQTSMYLCASSLFASGVNHEQFFGPGTRLTVL.

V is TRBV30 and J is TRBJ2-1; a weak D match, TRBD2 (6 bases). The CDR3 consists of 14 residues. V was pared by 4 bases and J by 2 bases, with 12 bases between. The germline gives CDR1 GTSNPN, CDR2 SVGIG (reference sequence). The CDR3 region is CAWNGPGAYNEQFF. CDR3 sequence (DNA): TGTGCCTGGAATGGGCCGGGGGCCTACAATGAGCAGTTCTTC.

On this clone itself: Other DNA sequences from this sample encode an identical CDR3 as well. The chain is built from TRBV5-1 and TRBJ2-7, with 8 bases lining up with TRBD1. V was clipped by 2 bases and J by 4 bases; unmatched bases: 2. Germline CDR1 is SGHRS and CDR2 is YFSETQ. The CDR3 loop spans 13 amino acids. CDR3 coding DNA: TGCGCCAGCAGCTTAGGGACAGGATACGAGCAGTACTTC. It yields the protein CASSLGTGYEQYF. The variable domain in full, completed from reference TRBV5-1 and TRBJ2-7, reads KAGVTQTPRYLIKTRGQQVTLSCSPISGHRSVSWYQQTPGQGLQFLFEYFSETQRNKGNFPGRFSGRQFSNSRSEMNVSTLELGDSALYLCASSLGTGYEQYFGPGTRLTVT.

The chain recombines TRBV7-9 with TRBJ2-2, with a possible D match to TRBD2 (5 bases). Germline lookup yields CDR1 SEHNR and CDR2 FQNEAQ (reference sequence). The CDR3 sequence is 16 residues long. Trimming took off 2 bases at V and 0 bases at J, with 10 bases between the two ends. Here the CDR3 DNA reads TGTGCCAGCAGCTTACAGCTAGCAGCGAACACCGGGGAGCTGTTTTTT. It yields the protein CASSLQLAANTGELFF.

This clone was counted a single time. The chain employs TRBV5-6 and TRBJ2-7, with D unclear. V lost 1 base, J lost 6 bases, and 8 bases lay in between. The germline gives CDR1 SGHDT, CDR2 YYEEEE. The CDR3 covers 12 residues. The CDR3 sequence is CASSLLAVEQYF. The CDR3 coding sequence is TGTGCCAGCAGCTTGTTGGCAGTCGAGCAGTACTTC.

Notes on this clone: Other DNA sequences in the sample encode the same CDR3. Here the CDR3 DNA reads TGTGCCAGCAGCTTGGCAGGGGGCCATCAGCCCCAGCATTTT. It is translated as CASSLAGGHQPQHF. The chain joins TRBV5-5 to TRBJ1-5; 8 nucleotides agree with TRBD1. CDR3 length equals 14 residues. J lost 5 bases, V lost 0 bases, and 1 base had no gene match. The germline V gene has CDR1 SGHKS and CDR2 YYEKEE (reference sequence).

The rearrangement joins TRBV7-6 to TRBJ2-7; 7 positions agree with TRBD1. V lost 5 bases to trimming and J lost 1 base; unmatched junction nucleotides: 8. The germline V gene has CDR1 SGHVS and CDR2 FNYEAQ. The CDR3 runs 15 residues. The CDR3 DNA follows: TGTGCCAGCAGCCAATACAGGGGTTCATCCTACGAGCAGTACTTC. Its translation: CASSQYRGSSYEQYF.

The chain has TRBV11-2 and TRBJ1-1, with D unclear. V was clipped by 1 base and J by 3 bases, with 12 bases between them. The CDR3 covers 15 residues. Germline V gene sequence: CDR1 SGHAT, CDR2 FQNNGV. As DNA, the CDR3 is TGTGCCAGCAGCTTAGGTGTTACGATTGACACTGAAGCTTTCTTT. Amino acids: CASSLGVTIDTEAFF.

The CDR3 DNA follows: TGTGCCAGCAGTCTGGGCGCCAAAGGGGAGCTGTTTTTT. It yields the protein CASSLGAKGELFF. The rearrangement links TRBV6-5 to TRBJ2-2; D call uncertain. CDR1 is MNHEY, CDR2 SVGAGI, per germline. Deletions cut 5 bases from V and 8 bases from J, with 12 bases between. This CDR3 region has 13 residues.

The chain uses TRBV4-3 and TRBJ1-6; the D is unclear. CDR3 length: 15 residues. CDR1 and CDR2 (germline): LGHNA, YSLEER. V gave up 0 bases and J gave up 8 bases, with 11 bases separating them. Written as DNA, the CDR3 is TGCGCCAGCAGCCAAGATCCGGTTGCGGATTCACCCCTCCACTTT. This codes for CASSQDPVADSPLHF.

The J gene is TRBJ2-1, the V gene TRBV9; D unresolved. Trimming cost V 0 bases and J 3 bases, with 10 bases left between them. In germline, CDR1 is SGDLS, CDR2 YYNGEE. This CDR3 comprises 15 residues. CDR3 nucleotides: TGTGCCAGCAGCGTAGGCCAGGCCCACTACAATGAGCAGTTCTTC. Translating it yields CASSVGQAHYNEQFF.